This T cell receptor beta chain came from a study of blood T cell repertoires in COVID-19. The wider study: Acute-phase and convalescent COVID-19 samples originated in the United States, Italy and Spain. In each case, the material was cDNA or gDNA derived from T cells, B-cell-depleted T cells, or PBMCs.

Per the original data handling: Quantification of nucleated cells was approximated via reference gene primer amplification. Data came from immunoSEQ multiplex PCR; TCRdb stores just in-frame clones and leaves some out. The DNA gave D and trimming, while V, J and clone size come from that table. The sample holds about 320,000 clones, about 82% seen once. V was cut by 0 bases and J by 0 bases, with 9 bases left in between. The CDR3 contains 16 residues. The germline CDR1 and CDR2 sequences are SGHRS and YFSETQ. The chain carries TRBV5-1 and TRBJ2-2; TRBD1 might be the D (6 bases). The source is a woman between 45 and 60 years old with acute or convalescent COVID-19. The sample was peripheral blood. The CDR3 DNA reads TGCGCCAGCAGCTTGGTCTGGGGGCCGAACACCGGGGAGCTGTTTTTT. Protein product: CASSLVWGPNTGELFF.